Sequencing of this T cell receptor beta chain was carried out in a study of CD8 T cells in Susac syndrome (dated by TCRdb to between 2018 and 2020). Turning to the overall study: Whether CD8+ T cell activation and differentiation in Susac syndrome was antigen driven was tested using repertoire sequencing. On the study overall, not on this receptor specifically: The number of individuals in the TCR sequencing and HLA analysis was recognized as being relatively small.

High-throughput TCR beta sequencing profiled peripheral blood CD8+ and CD4+ T cells from healthy donors, Susac syndrome patients and multiple sclerosis patients. The multiple sclerosis controls were treatment-naive patients whose relapsing-remitting disease, either stable or active, fulfilled the revised McDonald criteria. Bulk CD8+ and CD4+ T cells were purified magnetically by negative isolation, whereas CD8+ TEMRA cells were enriched by FACS. Blood was collected in EDTA tubes and processed within 24 hours, with PBMCs isolated through density gradient centrifugation. PBMCs intended for TCR sequencing were cryopreserved in liquid nitrogen and were subsequently thawed in a 37 degrees C water bath. The sorted or isolated CD4+, CD8+ and CD8+ TEMRA cells reached a purity of at least 90%. RNA was extracted using the RNeasy kit, and roughly 0.5 to 1 microgram was reverse transcribed with random hexamers. The immunoSEQ multiplex PCR assay, covering 54 Vbeta and 13 Jbeta segments, was used to amplify TCR beta CDR3 regions. PCR amplification bias was corrected using a synthetic template baseline for primer optimization and computational correction. The original methods were these. Reads were assigned to V, D and J genes according to IMGT and analyzed in immunoSEQ Analyzer, with only productive sequences retained. To calculate clonality, Shannon entropy was normalized by log2 of the number of productive unique sequences and then subtracted from one. For each patient and control, public and private clones were evaluated among the 100 most prevalent clones. Clones were defined as Susac-specific if absent from the healthy and MS cohorts, from roughly 1,100 published viral clones and from other ImmuneACCESS disease sequences. TCRdb reprocessing: public reads trimmed at Q25 with fastp, clones called with MiXCR, in-frame beta chains kept. Every entry covers one CDR3 protein and lists the most common genes and DNA from its rows. The authors' filters were not applied to this entry. Within this sample are around 300,000 distinct CDR3 sequences, with about 91% of them counted one time only. The ten largest clones capture approximately 0.065% of the sample.

Note on this clonotype: This receptor's antigen is unknown. Base qualities are not provided; no much larger clone lies one nucleotide away.

The CDR3, from cysteine to phenylalanine, totals 16 residues. This entry keeps only the CDR3 DNA: 48 bases, framed from base 1. V sheds 7 bases and J sheds 0 bases, leaving 19 bases between their ends. CDR1 and CDR2 are drawn from the germline V gene: SGHTA, FQGNSA. The sequenced sample consisted of CD4+ T cells from PBMCs. The receptor comes from a human donor with multiple sclerosis. The chain joins TRBV7-2 to TRBJ2-7; matching of 6 bases hints at TRBD2 as the D gene. The nucleotide sequence is given as TGTGCCAGCACCCGTCGGGCACTAGCTAGCTCCTACGAGCAGTACTTC. The translation is CASTRRALASSYEQYF.